This entry concerns a single T cell receptor beta chain. V shed 0 bases, J shed 3 bases, and the junction held 6 bases outside the gene matches. The CDR3 has 16 amino acids. Germline CDR1 MNHEY, CDR2 SMNVEV (reference sequence). The data derive from a study of blood T cell repertoires in COVID-19. Study in general: The samples span acute and convalescent COVID-19 from the United States, Italy and Spain. Sample material is recorded as cDNA or gDNA derived from T cells, B-cell-depleted T cells, or PBMCs.

Per the original data handling: Amplification with reference gene primers provided the estimates of nucleated cell counts. Clones were read by immunoSEQ multiplex PCR, and TCRdb kept only the in-frame ones, dropping some. V and J calls plus clone size are reproduced from that table; the DNA served to infer D and trimming. Of 120,000 or so clones in the sample, just over 85% were seen once. The specimen was peripheral blood. The chain couples TRBV27 to TRBJ2-7, with 9 bases identical to TRBD1. The origin of this receptor is a man aged 35 to 55 with acute or convalescent COVID-19. Here the CDR3 reads CASSLSTGTGRYEQYF. In DNA, the CDR3 is TGTGCCAGCAGTTTATCCACCGGGACAGGGCGCTACGAGCAGTACTTC.